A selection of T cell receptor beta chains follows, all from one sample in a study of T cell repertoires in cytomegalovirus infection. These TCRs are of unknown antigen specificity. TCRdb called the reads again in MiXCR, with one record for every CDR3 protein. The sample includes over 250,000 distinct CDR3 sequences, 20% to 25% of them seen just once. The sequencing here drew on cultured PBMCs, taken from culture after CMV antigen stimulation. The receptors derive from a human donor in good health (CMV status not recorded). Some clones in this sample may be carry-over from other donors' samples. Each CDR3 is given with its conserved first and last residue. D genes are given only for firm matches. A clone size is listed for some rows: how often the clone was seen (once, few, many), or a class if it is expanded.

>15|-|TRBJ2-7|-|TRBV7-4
CASSPAMGGPYEQYF
TGTGCCAGCAGCCCCGCCATGGGGGGCCCCTACGAGCAGTACTTC
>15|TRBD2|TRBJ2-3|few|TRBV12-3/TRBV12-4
CASSFLAGDPSTQYF
TGTGCCAGCAGTTTCCTAGCGGGAGACCCGAGTACGCAGTATTTT
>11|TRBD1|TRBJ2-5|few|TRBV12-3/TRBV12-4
CASRLQGAQYF
TGTGCCAGCAGATTGCAGGGGGCCCAGTACTTC
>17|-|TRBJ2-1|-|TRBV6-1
CASSLSRGRVTYNEQFF
TGTGCCAGCAGTCTTTCACGCGGCAGGGTAACCTACAATGAGCAGTTCTTC
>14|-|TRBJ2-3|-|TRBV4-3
CASSQESTTDTQYF
TGCGCCAGCAGCCAAGAATCCACCACAGATACGCAGTATTTT
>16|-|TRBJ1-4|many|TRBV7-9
CASSSTGPYESEKLFF
TGTGCCAGCAGCTCGACGGGACCTTATGAGAGTGAAAAACTGTTTTTT
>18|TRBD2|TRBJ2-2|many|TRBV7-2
CASSLDWVAGTNTGELFF
TGTGCCAGCAGCTTAGACTGGGTAGCGGGGACGAACACCGGGGAGCTGTTTTTT
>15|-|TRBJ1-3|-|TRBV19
CASRESRGSGNTIYF
TGTGCCAGTAGGGAATCGAGGGGTTCTGGAAACACCATATATTTT
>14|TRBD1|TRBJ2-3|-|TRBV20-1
CSARQGSSTDTQYF
TGCAGTGCACGACAGGGATCTAGCACAGATACGCAGTATTTT
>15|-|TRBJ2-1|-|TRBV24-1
CATSDRTAYHNEQFF
TGTGCCACCAGTGACCGGACAGCATATCACAATGAGCAGTTCTTC
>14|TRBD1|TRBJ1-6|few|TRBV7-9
CASRPTGGHSPLHF
TGTGCCAGCAGACCCACAGGGGGTCATTCACCCCTCCACTTT
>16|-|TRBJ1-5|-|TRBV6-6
CASSYVGRPIIEPQHF
TGTGCCAGCAGTTACGTAGGGAGGCCGATTATTGAGCCCCAGCATTTT
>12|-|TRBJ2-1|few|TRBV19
CASSIGVGEQFF
TGTGCCAGTAGTATAGGGGTAGGTGAGCAGTTCTTC
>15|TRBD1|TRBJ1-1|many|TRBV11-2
CASSLLDRPGPEAFF
TGTGCCAGCAGCTTGTTGGACAGGCCGGGGCCTGAAGCTTTCTTT
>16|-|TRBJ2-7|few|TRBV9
CASSTRSQGPEEEQYF
TGTGCCAGCAGCACCCGATCACAGGGCCCCGAGGAGGAGCAGTACTTC
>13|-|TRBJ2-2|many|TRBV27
CASSSQGHGELFF
TGTGCCAGCAGTTCGCAGGGACACGGGGAGCTGTTTTTT
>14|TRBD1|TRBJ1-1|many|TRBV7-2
CASSLHEGQQEAFF
TGTGCCAGCAGCTTACACGAGGGACAGCAGGAAGCTTTCTTT
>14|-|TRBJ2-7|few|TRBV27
CASSSLAHSYEQYF
TGTGCCAGCAGTTCGCTAGCGCATAGCTACGAGCAGTACTTC
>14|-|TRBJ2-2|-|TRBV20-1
CSAPQEGRTGELFF
TGCAGTGCCCCCCAGGAGGGACGGACCGGGGAGCTGTTTTTT
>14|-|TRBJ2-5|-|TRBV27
CASSYTGLQETQYF
TGTGCCAGCAGTTATACAGGGCTCCAAGAGACCCAGTACTTC
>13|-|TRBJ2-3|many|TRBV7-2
CASSPNIQDTQYF
TGTGCCAGCAGCCCGAATATCCAAGATACGCAGTATTTT
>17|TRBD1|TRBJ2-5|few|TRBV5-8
CASSPGSGTGGAETQYF
TGTGCCAGCAGCCCCGGGAGCGGGACAGGGGGTGCGGAGACCCAGTACTTC
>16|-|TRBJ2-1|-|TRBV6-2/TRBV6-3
CASSYSMLSEPREQFF
TGTGCCAGCAGTTACTCGATGTTATCGGAGCCGCGTGAGCAGTTCTTC
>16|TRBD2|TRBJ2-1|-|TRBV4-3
CASSQESSGPYNEQFF
TGCGCCAGCAGCCAAGAGTCTAGCGGGCCCTACAATGAGCAGTTCTTC
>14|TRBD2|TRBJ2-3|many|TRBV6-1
CASRGAGGRDTQYF
TGTGCCAGCAGAGGCGCGGGGGGCCGGGATACGCAGTATTTT
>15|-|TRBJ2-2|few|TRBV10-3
CAISAGTSNTGELFF
TGTGCCATCAGTGCCGGGACAAGCAACACCGGGGAGCTGTTTTTT
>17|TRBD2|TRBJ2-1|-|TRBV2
CASRGTILAGPNNEQFF
TGTGCCAGCAGGGGGACTATACTAGCGGGGCCTAACAATGAGCAGTTCTTC
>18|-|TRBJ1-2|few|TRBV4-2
CASSQGRGRGPTNYGYTF
TGTGCCAGCAGCCAAGGTCGTGGGAGGGGACCTACAAACTATGGCTACACCTTC
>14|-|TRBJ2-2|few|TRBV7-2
CASSPAGRPGELFF
TGTGCCAGCAGCCCCGCAGGAAGGCCCGGGGAGCTGTTTTTT
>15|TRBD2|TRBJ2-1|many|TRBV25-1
CASSVRREGFDEQFF
TGTGCCAGCAGTGTGCGGCGGGAGGGATTCGATGAGCAGTTCTTC
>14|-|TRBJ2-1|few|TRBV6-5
CASRTGGLGNEQFF
TGTGCCAGCAGGACTGGGGGCTTGGGTAATGAGCAGTTCTTC